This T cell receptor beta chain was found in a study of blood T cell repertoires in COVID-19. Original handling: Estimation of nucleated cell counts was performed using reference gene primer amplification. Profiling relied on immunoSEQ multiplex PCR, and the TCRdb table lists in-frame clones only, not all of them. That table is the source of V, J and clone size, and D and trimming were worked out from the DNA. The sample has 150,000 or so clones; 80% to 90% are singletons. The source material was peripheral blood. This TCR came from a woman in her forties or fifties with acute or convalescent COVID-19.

The CDR3 bases are TGTGCCAGCTCAGGCAGGACAGGGGACGTCGAGCAGTACTTC. Translating it yields CASSGRTGDVEQYF. The chain couples TRBV18 to TRBJ2-7, with 9 bases aligning to TRBD1. Losses at the gene ends were 5 bases for V and 6 bases for J; bases not matched to a gene: 8. CDR1 and CDR2 from the germline V gene are KGHSH and LQKENI. The CDR3 loop spans 14 amino acids.